This T cell receptor beta chain was identified in a study of OX40 agonist ivuxolimab in advanced cancers. Study as a whole: Patients received ivuxolimab, an intravenous treatment, every 2 weeks at 0.01 to 10 mg/kg. Dose-escalation patients' cancers were hepatocellular carcinoma, melanoma, renal cell or head and neck cancer.

Using immunoSEQ multiplex PCR, the repertoire was profiled, and TCRdb retains in-frame clones only, with some absent. The profile shows approximately 58,000 clones, more than 80% of them singletons. With regard to this clone: What it binds is not known.

CDR3 length equals 16 residues. Trimming removed 3 bases from V and 5 bases from J, with 16 bases in between. Germline lookup yields CDR1 LNHDA and CDR2 SQIVND (reference sequence). Whole-study findings and limits: CD4+ and CD8+ blood T cells expanded clonally by week 6 at 0.1 to 3.0 mg/kg. Compared with CD4+, CD8+ T cells on average had more expanded clones.

The V gene is TRBV19, the J gene TRBJ2-2; TRBD2 is a possible D gene (6 bases). The source of this sequence is an adult with an advanced solid tumor such as melanoma, head and neck, liver or kidney cancer. The input for sequencing was CD4+ or CD8+ T cells sorted from blood, taken in a trial of the OX40 agonist ivuxolimab. CDR3 coding DNA: TGTGCCAGTAGTATGTCCGGGGAGGTGTTAACCGGGGAGCTGTTTTTT. Amino acids: CASSMSGEVLTGELFF.